This T cell receptor beta chain originates from a study of blood T cell repertoires in COVID-19 (dated by TCRdb to about 2020). Concerning the study at large: The collaborator samples originated in the United States, Italy and Spain and spanned the acute and convalescent phases of COVID-19. Deeply sampled blood TCRbeta repertoires from subjects exposed to, actively infected with, or recovered from COVID-19 were included in the dataset. The material from the prospective study consisted of cDNA or gDNA derived from T cells, B-cell-depleted T cells, or PBMCs. A freely available public database, intended as a resource for researchers studying the immune response to SARS-CoV-2, is where the repertoires were released. Samples came from the ongoing ImmuneRACE study (first 160 participants) plus 1,254 subjects from 6 global collaborators. Where available, HLA class I and class II types were obtained from metadata supplied by the sample provider rather than from assay-based typing. A de-identified subject ID, COVID-19 status, age in years and sex were almost always included in the sample metadata. The paper's findings and limits, for the study overall: The quantity of clinical and demographic metadata differed by source and by participant and was supplied without curation.

Enrolling through a virtual design, the prospective study's participants ranged in age from about 18 to 89 years and lived across 24 United States geographic areas. In the prospective study, cohorts were assigned on the basis of participant-reported clinical history obtained from a screening survey and a study questionnaire. Exposed participants had been in contact with someone with a PCR-confirmed or clinician-diagnosed COVID-19 case within 2 weeks of study entry. Each participant in the prospective study had whole blood, serum and a nasopharyngeal or oropharyngeal swab collected by mobile phlebotomists. Prospective study participants could optionally give additional blood draws and questionnaires over an approximately 2-month period. Prospective study blood samples were shipped either frozen or at room temperature before DNA extraction. The immunoSEQ Assay, a bias-controlled multiplex PCR, was used to amplify TCRbeta CDR3 regions from genomic DNA. Per the original workflow: Nucleated cell counts per sample were estimated from amplification of reference gene primers within the assay. Sequence reads were collapsed and filtered to measure the absolute abundance of every unique TCRbeta CDR3 rearrangement. Productive Simpson clonality was computed per sample as the square root of Simpson's diversity index over productive rearrangements. The clones in this table, taken by TCRdb from immuneACCESS, are in-frame only. Not every clone is retained; where verified, under half of the shortfall comes from an unresolved V gene, and the cause of the rest is unknown. V, J and clone size are taken as reported in that table, and D and trimming were inferred from the DNA itself. Present in this sample are roughly 150,000 clones, approximately 80% of which were seen just once. Of the sample, roughly 4.9% falls within the top ten clones.

V is reduced by 0 bases and J by 4 bases, leaving a spacing of 16 bases between them. Reading from cysteine to phenylalanine, the CDR3 counts 16 amino acids. The CDR3 DNA has 48 bases and is translated from base 1. Per the germline V gene (reference sequence), SGHKS is the CDR1 and YYEKEE is the CDR2. Concerning this clone itself: Its antigen is not yet known. The record has no base qualities; no much larger clone is one base away.

Source material: PBMCs or T cells enriched from blood (not recorded which). The sequence links TRBV5-5 to TRBJ1-2, with the D gene not clear enough to name. The sequence was obtained from a man aged 65-85 years who had been exposed to COVID-19. The bases are TGTGCCAGCAGCTTGGATTCTACCGGGAGTATCTATGGCTACACCTTC. Its amino acids are CASSLDSTGSIYGYTF.